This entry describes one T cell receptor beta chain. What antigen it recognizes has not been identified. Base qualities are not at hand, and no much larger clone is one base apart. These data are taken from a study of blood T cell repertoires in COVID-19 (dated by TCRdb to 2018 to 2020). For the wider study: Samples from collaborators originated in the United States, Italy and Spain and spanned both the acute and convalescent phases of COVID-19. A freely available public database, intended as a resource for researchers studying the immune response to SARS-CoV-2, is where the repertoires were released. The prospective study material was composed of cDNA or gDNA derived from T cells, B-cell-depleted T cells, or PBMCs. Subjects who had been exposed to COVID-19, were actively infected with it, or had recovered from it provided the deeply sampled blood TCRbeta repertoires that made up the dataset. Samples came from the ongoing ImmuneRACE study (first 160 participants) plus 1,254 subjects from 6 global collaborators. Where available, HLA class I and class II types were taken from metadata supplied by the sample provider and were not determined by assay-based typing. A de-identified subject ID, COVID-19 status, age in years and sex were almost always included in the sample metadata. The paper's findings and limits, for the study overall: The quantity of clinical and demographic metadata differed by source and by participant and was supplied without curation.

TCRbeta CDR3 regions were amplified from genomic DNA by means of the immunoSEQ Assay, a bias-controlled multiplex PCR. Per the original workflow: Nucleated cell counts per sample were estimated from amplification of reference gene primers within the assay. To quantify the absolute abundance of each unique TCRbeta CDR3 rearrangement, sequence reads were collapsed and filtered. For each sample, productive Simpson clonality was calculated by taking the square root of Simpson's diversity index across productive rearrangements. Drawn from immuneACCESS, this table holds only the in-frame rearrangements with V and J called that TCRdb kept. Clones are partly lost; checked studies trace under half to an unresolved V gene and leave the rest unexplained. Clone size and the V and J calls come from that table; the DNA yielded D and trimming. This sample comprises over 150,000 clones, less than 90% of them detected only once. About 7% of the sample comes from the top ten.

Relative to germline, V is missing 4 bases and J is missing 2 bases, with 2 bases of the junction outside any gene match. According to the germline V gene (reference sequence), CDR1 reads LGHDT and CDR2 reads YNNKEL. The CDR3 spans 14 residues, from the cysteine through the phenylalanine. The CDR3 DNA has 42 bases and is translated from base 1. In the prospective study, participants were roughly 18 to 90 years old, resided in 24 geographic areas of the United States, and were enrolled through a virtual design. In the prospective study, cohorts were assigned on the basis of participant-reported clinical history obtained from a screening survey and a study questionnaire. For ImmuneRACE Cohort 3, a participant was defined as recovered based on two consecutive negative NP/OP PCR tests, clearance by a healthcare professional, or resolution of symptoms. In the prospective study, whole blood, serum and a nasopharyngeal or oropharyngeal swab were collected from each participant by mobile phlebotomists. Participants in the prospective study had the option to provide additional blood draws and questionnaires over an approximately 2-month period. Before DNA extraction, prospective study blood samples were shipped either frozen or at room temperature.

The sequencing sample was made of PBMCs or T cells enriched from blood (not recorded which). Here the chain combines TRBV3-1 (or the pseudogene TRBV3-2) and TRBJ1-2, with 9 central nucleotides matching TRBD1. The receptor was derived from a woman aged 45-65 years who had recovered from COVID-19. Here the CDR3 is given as CASSLGQGNYGYTF. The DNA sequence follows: TGTGCCAGCAGCCTCGGACAGGGGAACTATGGCTACACCTTC.